This TCR beta chain comes out of a study of blood T cell repertoires in COVID-19. Across the whole study: Collection of acute and convalescent COVID-19 samples took place in the United States, Italy and Spain.

Authors' methods: Amplification with reference gene primers provided the estimates of nucleated cell counts. Using immunoSEQ multiplex PCR, the repertoire was profiled, and TCRdb retains in-frame clones only, with some absent. V and J calls and clone size follow that table, whereas D and trimming were derived from the DNA. The sample yields roughly 360,000 clones, roughly four fifths seen once. Per germline, CDR1 SEHNR and CDR2 FQNEAQ (reference sequence). V lost 5 bases, J lost 2 bases, and 10 bases stayed unmatched. The CDR3 is made up of 16 amino acids. Sequencing was performed on peripheral blood. The receptor comes from a human donor with acute or convalescent COVID-19. The donor label of this sample is uncertain. The chain joins TRBV7-9 to TRBJ1-1; 8 nucleotides line up with TRBD1. CDR3 amino acids: CASSLQGATRNTEAFF. The CDR3, as DNA: TGTGCCAGCAGCCTCCAGGGGGCGACCAGAAACACTGAAGCTTTCTTT.